Shown below are 2 T cell receptor beta chains from a single sample sequenced in a study of identical twins. TCRdb redid the calling of the 5' RACE reads with MiXCR, one entry per CDR3 protein. This table has 350,000 to 450,000 distinct CDR3 sequences, around a sixth appearing once. What was sequenced was naive T cells sorted from blood. The receptors originated from a man aged 50 to 60 in good health.

This clonotype was seen at least ten times. The chain links TRBV2 to TRBJ1-5; D gene uncertain. In germline, CDR1 is SNHLY, CDR2 FYNNEI. This CDR3 contains 12 residues. The V end was cut by 3 bases, the J end by 9 bases, with 9 bases between. The CDR3 loop reads CASSDGVGPQHF. The CDR3 bases are TGTGCCAGCAGTGACGGGGTTGGGCCCCAGCATTTT.

This clonotype came up many times. This chain links TRBV19 with TRBJ2-2, with D perhaps matching TRBD1 (6 bases). This CDR3 is 15 amino acids long. The V gene's germline CDR1 is LNHDA and CDR2 SQIVND (reference sequence). The V gene lost 6 bases and the J gene lost 1 base, with 12 bases spanning the gap. The CDR3 sequence is CASSLGTLNTGELFF. In DNA form, the CDR3 reads TGTGCCAGTAGCCTTGGGACATTGAACACCGGGGAGCTGTTTTTT.